This T cell receptor beta chain was captured by sequencing in a study of CXCR3-negative and CXCR3-positive naive CD8 T cells (dated by TCRdb to 2018 to 2020). With regard to the full study: In total, approximately 130 million TRB reads were obtained, or roughly 1.5 +/- 0.3 million reads per library. The diversity and physicochemical repertoire analyses included some 11 donors pooled from two independent experiments. For the TRBV-TRBJ cluster analysis, the naive subsets came from about five donors, while the memory cells came from 3 donors.

Each CD8+ T cell subset was flow-sorted in triplicate, with 300,000 cells per subset placed directly into RLT lysis buffer. To keep memory contaminants out, a stringent definition of naive CD8+ T cells was applied: CD45RO-CCR7+CD27+CD95-. Peripheral blood mononuclear cells were isolated from buffy coats by standard density gradient centrifugation. A FACSAria III was used to flow-sort naive CD8+ T cells into CXCR3-negative and CXCR3-positive populations. Total RNA was extracted from sorted cells using an RNeasy Mini Kit. The listed sequencing device is NextSeq 550. The Human TCR Profiling Kit (MiLaboratory) was used to make UMI-labeled 5' RACE TRB cDNA libraries. cDNA synthesis used the entire amount of extracted RNA, and PCR amplification then used the entire amount of cDNA produced. Libraries were prepared in parallel with an identical number of PCR cycles. As for the authors' bioinformatics: With a requirement of at least two reads per UMI, MIGEC and MiXCR extracted about 50,000 +/- 10,000 unique UMI-labeled TRB cDNA molecules per library. On average, about 40,000 +/- 10,000 functional in-frame TRB CDR3 nucleotide clonotypes lacking stop codons were found per library. Diversity metrics, including normalized Shannon-Wiener and Chao1, were computed in VDJtools after downsampling to 5000 UMI-labeled TRB molecules per sample. VDJtools was used to calculate clonotype-size-weighted physicochemical properties of the central five CDR3 residues, namely interaction energy, strength, volume and Kidera factor 4. TCRdb reanalyzed the reads, keeping one entry per CDR3 protein sequence and omitting DNA. TCRdb, not the original authors, processed these V and J calls. This sample's listing comprises about 66,000 distinct CDR3 sequences. Roughly 4.2% of the sample rests with the top ten.

The CDR3 starts with the cysteine, ends with the phenylalanine, and has 16 residues. Nucleotide data are not available. Via the germline V gene, CDR1 is MNHEY and CDR2 SVGAGI. On the study overall, not on this receptor specifically: TRBV-TRBJ usage was similar between naive CXCR3-negative and CXCR3-positive cells from the same donor, while memory cells showed distinct patterns. Comparably high repertoire diversity was found in both naive subsets, whereas much lower repertoire diversity was found in memory CD8+ T cells. CXCR3 expression partially decreased after cryopreservation, so most assays used freshly isolated PBMCs. Compared with CXCR3-negative naive cells, CXCR3-positive naive cells had TRB CDR3s with higher hydrophobicity (lower Kidera factor 4), lower energy, and higher strength and volume indices. Because surface CD5, which is linked to self-reactivity in mice, was comparable between the naive subsets, TCR interaction strength was also inferred from TRB CDR3 physicochemical properties.

With regard to this clonotype: Its antigen specificity is not known.

The receptor chain draws on TRBV6-5 and TRBJ2-3; TCRdb outputs TRBD1, but without DNA this stays unchecked. The source material was naive CXCR3- CD8+ T cells from blood. Sample cell subset or site, as interpreted from the label and publication: CD45RO-CCR7+CD27+CD95- naive CD8+ T cells lacking CXCR3 (TNR3-). The receptor was derived from a human donor in good health. Some clones in this sample may be carry-over from other donors' samples. CDR3 region: CASRDPGAGAADTQYF.